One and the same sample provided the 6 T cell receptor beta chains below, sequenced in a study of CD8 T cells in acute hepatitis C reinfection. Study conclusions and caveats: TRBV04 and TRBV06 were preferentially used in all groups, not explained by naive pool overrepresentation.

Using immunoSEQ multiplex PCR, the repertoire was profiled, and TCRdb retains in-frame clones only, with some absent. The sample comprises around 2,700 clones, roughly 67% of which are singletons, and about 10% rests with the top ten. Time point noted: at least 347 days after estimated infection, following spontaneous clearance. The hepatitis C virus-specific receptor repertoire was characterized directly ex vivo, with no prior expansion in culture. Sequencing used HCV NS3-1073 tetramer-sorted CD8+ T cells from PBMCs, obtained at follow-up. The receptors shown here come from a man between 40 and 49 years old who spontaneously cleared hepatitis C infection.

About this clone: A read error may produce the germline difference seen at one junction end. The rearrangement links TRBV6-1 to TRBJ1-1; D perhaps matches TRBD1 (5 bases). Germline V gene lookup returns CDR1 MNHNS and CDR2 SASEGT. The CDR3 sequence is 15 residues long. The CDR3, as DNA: TGTGCCATCAGTTCGGACACCCATCGGACGTCTGAAGCTTTCTTT. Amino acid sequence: CAISSDTHRTSEAFF.

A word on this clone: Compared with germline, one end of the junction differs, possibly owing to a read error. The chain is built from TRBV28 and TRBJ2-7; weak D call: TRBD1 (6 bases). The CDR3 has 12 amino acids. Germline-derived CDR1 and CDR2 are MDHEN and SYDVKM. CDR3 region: CASSGVTYEQYF. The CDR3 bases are TGTGCCAGCTCAGGGGTCACCTATGAGCAGTACTTC.

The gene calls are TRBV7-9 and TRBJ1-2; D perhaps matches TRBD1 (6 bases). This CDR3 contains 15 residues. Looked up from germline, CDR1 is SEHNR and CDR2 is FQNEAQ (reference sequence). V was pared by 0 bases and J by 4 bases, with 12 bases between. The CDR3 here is CASSLATGTLYGYTF. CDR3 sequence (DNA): TGTGCCAGCAGCTTAGCGACCGGGACACTCTATGGCTACACCTTC. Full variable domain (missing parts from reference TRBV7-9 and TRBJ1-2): DTGVSQNPRHKITKRGQNVTFRCDPISEHNRLYWYRQTLGQGPEFLTYFQNEAQLEKSRLLSDRFSAERPKGSFSTLEIQRTEQGDSAMYLCASSLATGTLYGYTFGSGTRLTVV.

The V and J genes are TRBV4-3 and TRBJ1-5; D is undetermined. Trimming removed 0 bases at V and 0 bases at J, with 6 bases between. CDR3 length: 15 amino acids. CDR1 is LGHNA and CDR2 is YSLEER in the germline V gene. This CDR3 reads CASSQDQFSNQPQHF. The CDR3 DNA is TGCGCCAGCAGCCAAGACCAGTTTAGCAATCAGCCCCAGCATTTT.

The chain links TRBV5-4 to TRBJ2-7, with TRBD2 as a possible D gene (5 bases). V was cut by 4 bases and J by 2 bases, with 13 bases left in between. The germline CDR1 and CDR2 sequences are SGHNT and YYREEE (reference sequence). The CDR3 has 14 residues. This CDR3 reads CASSMDGEAYEQYV. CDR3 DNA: TGTGCCAGCAGCATGGACGGGGAAGCCTACGAGCAGTACGTC.

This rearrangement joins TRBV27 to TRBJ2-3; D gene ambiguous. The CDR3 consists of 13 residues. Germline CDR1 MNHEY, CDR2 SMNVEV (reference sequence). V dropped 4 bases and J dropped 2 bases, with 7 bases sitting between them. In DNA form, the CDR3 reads TGTGCCAGCAGTTCCCCTTACACAGATACGCAGTATTTT. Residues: CASSSPYTDTQYF.